This T cell receptor beta chain was sequenced for a study of CD8+CD57+ T cells in acquired aplastic anemia. About the research overall: Each DNA sample taken from sorted CD4+ and CD8+ cells came to around 2.9 ug on average.

Remarks on this clonotype: Its antigen is as yet unknown.

Patients included in sequencing had previously demonstrated CD8+CD57+ cell expansion by flow cytometry. According to the study, genomic DNA was the template for TCR beta VDJ and CDR3 profiling. TCRdb ran MiXCR on the reads and lists one entry per CDR3 protein. The data contain more than 150,000 distinct CDR3 sequences, approximately 48% of them seen just once; the ten biggest clones take up 1.8%. Study-wide results and limits: No significant difference in CD8+ Simpson's diversity was found between patients and controls. Roughly 31 CD8+ CDR3 sequences occurred in both the patients and the controls.

The CDR3 loop spans 13 amino acids. The V and J ends lost 7 bases and 4 bases respectively, with 13 bases between them. CDR1 SQVTM and CDR2 ANQGSEA come from the germline V gene. This TCR was recovered from a human donor with aplastic anemia. Sample: sorted CD4+, CD8+, or CD8+CD57+ T cells (not recorded which) from PBMCs. The V gene is TRBV29-1, the J gene TRBJ2-2; D is tentatively TRBD1 or TRBD2 (6 bases each). CDR3 DNA sequence: TGCAGCGCCCATGAGGGGGGCACCGGGGAGCTGTTTTTT. Its protein is CSAHEGGTGELFF.